One sample yielded the 3 T cell receptor beta chains listed below, sequenced in a study of beta chain features in type 1 diabetes. Antigens of these TCRs are unknown. The study, taken as a whole, reports: TCRB CDR3s from Type 1 diabetes patients were moderately but significantly shorter in all four CD4+ subsets.

TCRB transcripts that were expressed got sequenced, as all of the isolated RNA had been reverse transcribed. TCRdb's table, derived via immunoSEQ multiplex PCR, lists solely in-frame clones and lacks some. The repertoire consists of 150,000 to 200,000 clones, with less than 10% occurring once and the leading ten covering under 0.55%. The sample was central memory CD4+ T cells from blood. The source of these receptors is a man between 18 and 29 years old with type 1 diabetes.

This clone was seen a few times. This sequence joins TRBV7-2 and TRBJ1-6; D gene ambiguous. The ends were cut back, 6 bases at V and 14 bases at J, with 23 bases in the middle. Germline CDR1 is SGHTA and CDR2 is FQGNSA. The CDR3 has 15 residues. DNA for the CDR3: TGTGCCAGCAGTCGTTCGGCACAGACTAGGCTAACCCTCCACTTT. Translating gives CASSRSAQTRLTLHF.

This clone was picked up a small number of times. In DNA, the CDR3 is TGTGCCACAGTGCAGGGGCAGGATCAGCCCCAGCATTTT. Residues: CATVQGQDQPQHF. The V call is TRBV2, the J call TRBJ1-5; D might be TRBD1 (6 bases). V was cut by 10 bases and J by 5 bases, with 15 bases left in between. This CDR3 comprises 13 residues. Germline values: CDR1 SNHLY, CDR2 FYNNEI. Complete variable domain (other parts from reference TRBV2 and TRBJ1-5): EPEVTQTPSHQVTQMGQEVILRCVPISNHLYFYWYRQILGQKVEFLVSFYNNEISEKSEIFDDQFSVERPDGSNFTLKIRSTKLEDSAMYFCATVQGQDQPQHFGDGTRLSIL.

This clone was counted between two and nine times. This chain connects TRBV4-3 to TRBJ2-3; 11 bases match TRBD2. Germline V CDR1 and CDR2: LGHNA, YSLEER. The trim removed 0 bases at V and 7 bases at J, leaving 9 bases unmatched. CDR3 size: 17 residues. Here the CDR3 DNA reads TGCGCCAGCAGCCAAGAGATGGGACTAGCGGTTTCTTATACGCAGTATTTT. Its translation is CASSQEMGLAVSYTQYF.